Below, 9 T cell receptor beta chains from the same sample are listed, as sequenced in a study of T cells in Graves' hyperthyroidism and ophthalmopathy. Amplification targeted TCR beta CDR3 regions from RNA transcripts. TCR CDR3 regions were first amplified by RT-PCR with HTBI primers. TCRdb re-called the multiplex PCR reads with MiXCR, one entry per CDR3 protein. The table has fewer than 850,000 distinct CDR3 sequences, approximately 15% seen once. The sequencing sample was made of blood. These receptor sequences come from a man aged 45-65 years with Graves' hyperthyroidism.

This rearrangement joins TRBV4-3 to TRBJ2-7, with D possibly matching TRBD2 (5 bases). This CDR3 has 15 amino acids. Germline lookup yields CDR1 LGHNA and CDR2 YSLEER. V lost 3 bases and J lost 3, with 15 bases in between. CDR3 sequence reads: CASSQDSSSLYEQYF. CDR3 DNA: TGCGCCAGCAGCCAGGATTCTAGCTCCCTCTACGAGCAGTACTTC.

A few counts support this clonotype. V and J are TRBV7-9 and TRBJ1-4; TRBD1 might be the D (5 bases). V lost 7 bases and J 8 bases, leaving 11 bases between the germline ends. The germline gives CDR1 SEHNR, CDR2 FQNEAQ (reference sequence). The CDR3 loop spans 12 amino acids. In DNA form, the CDR3 reads TGTGCCAGCACGGGGGGGGGAGAAAAACTGTTTTTT. It codes for CASTGGGEKLFF.

The sample holds a few counts of this clonotype. This chain uses TRBV20-1 with TRBJ2-4; D is uncertain. Germline V gives CDR1 DFQATT, CDR2 SNEGSKA (reference sequence). V was cut by 0 bases and J by 0 bases, with 9 bases left in between. The CDR3 consists of 15 residues. DNA for the CDR3: TGCAGTGCTAGAGACTCGGTAGTAGCCAAAAACATTCAGTACTTC. As protein: CSARDSVVAKNIQYF.

This chain connects TRBV11-2 to TRBJ1-2, with 8 bases matching TRBD1. The CDR3 is made up of 13 amino acids. CDR1 is SGHAT and CDR2 is FQNNGV in the germline V gene. V lost 5 bases to trimming and J lost 12 bases; unmatched junction nucleotides: 11. The CDR3 is CASSPSGQGVNTF. CDR3 DNA sequence: TGTGCCAGCAGCCCTTCCGGACAGGGTGTAAACACCTTC.

The chain combines TRBV20-1 with TRBJ2-1, with 10 bases matching TRBD1. The CDR3 sequence is 14 residues long. Germline V lookup: CDR1 DFQATT, CDR2 SNEGSKA (reference sequence). The V and J ends lost 1 base and 7 bases, in that order; junction bases with no gene match: 4. CDR3 in DNA: TGCAGTGCTAGAGGACAGGGGGCGCTTAATGAGCAGTTCTTC. Translated: CSARGQGALNEQFF.

The CDR3, as DNA: TGTGCCAGCAGTTTGCAGACAGGGGCTCAGCCCCAGCATTTT. It codes for CASSLQTGAQPQHF. The V gene is TRBV6-1, the J gene TRBJ1-5, with TRBD1 matching over 8 bases. The CDR3 runs 14 residues. J gave up 6 bases and V 5 bases, and 6 bases lay outside the gene matches. From germline, CDR1 is MNHNS and CDR2 SASEGT.

The chain joins TRBV3-1 to TRBJ1-3, with 9 bases matching TRBD1. The CDR3 is 18 amino acids. Germline trimming cut 4 bases from V and 1 base from J; bases unmatched to any gene: 11. Germline lookup yields CDR1 LGHDT and CDR2 YNNKEL (reference sequence). The CDR3 DNA reads TGTGCCAGCAGCCTCGGGACAGGGATCGTTGGTTCTGGAAACACCATATATTTT. Protein product: CASSLGTGIVGSGNTIYF.

A few counts support this clonotype. The chain carries TRBV30 and TRBJ2-1; 8 nucleotides align to TRBD1. The CDR3 totals 14 residues. The germline V gene encodes CDR1 GTSNPN and CDR2 SVGIG (reference sequence). The ends lost 0 bases at V and 7 bases at J; junction bases unmatched: 5. The CDR3 sequence: CAWSVPGQVNEQFF. The CDR3 DNA is TGTGCCTGGAGTGTCCCGGGACAGGTGAATGAGCAGTTCTTC.

The rearrangement joins TRBV3-1 to TRBJ1-5; perhaps TRBD1 as D (6 bases). CDR1 is LGHDT and CDR2 is YNNKEL in the germline V gene (reference sequence). The CDR3 consists of 15 residues. Trimming took 1 base from V and 6 from J, leaving 13 bases between them. CDR3 nucleotide sequence: TGTGCCAGCAGCCAAGGTAGGGGGTCGGGTCAGCCCCAGCATTTT. This translates into CASSQGRGSGQPQHF.